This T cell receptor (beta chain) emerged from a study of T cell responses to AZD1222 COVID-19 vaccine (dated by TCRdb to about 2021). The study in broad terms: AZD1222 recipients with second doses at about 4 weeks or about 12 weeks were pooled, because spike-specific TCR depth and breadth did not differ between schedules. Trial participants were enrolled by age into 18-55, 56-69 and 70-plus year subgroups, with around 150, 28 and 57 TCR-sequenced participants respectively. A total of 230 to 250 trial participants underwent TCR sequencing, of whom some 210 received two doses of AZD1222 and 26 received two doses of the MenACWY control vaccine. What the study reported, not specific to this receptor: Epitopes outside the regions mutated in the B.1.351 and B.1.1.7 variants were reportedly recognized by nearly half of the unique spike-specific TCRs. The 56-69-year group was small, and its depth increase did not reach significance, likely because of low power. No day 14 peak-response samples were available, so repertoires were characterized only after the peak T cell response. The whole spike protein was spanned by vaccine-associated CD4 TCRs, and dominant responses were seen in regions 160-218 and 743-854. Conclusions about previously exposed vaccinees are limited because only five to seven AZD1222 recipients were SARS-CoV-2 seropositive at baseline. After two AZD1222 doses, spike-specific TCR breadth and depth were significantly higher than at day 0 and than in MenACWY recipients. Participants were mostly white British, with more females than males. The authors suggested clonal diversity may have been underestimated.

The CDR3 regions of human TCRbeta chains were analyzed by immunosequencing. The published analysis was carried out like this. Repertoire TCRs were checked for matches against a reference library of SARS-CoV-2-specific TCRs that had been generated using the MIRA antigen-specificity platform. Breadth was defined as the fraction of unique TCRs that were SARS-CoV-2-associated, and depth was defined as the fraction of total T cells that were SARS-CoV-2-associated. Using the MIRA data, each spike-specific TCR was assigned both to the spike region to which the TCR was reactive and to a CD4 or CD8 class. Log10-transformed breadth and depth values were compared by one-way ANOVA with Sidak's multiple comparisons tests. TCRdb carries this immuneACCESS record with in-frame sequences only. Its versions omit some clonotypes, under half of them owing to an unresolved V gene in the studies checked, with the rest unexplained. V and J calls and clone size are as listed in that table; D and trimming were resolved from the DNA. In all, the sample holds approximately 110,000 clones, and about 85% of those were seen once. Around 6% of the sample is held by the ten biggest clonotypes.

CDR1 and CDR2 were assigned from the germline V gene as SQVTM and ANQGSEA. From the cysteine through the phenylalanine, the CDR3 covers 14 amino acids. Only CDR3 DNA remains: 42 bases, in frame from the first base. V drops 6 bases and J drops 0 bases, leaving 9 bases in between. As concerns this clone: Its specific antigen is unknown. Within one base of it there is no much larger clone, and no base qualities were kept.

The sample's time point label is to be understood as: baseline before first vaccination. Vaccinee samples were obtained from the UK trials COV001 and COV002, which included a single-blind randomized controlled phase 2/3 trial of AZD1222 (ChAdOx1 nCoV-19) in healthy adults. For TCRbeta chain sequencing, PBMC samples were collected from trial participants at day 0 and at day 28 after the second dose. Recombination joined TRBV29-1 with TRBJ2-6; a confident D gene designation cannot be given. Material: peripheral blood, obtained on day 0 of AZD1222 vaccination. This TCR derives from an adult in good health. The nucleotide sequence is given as TGCAGCGTGCTTTGGGGCTCTGGGGCCAACGTCCTGACTTTC. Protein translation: CSVLWGSGANVLTF.